This TCR beta chain was retrieved from a study of PD-1 blockade in classical Hodgkin lymphoma. Comment on this clone: The antigen remains unidentified.

Regarding time point: cycle 4 day 1 (C4D1), after more than five weeks of nivolumab. All the patients suffered relapse after autologous stem cell transplantation, and brentuximab vedotin exposure differed. This CDR3 has 14 residues. The germline V and J ends were trimmed by 2 bases and 1 base, with 8 bases remaining between them. Germline-derived CDR1 and CDR2 are KGHSH and LQKENI. Profiling relied on immunoSEQ multiplex PCR, and the TCRdb table lists in-frame clones only, not all of them. The sample lists tens of thousands of clones, around three quarters occurring once. Study results and caveats: Factors driving the repertoire differences, possibly disease activity or prior therapy, remain undefined.

The chain has TRBV18 and TRBJ2-5; D is unclear. The sequence was collected from a human donor with classical Hodgkin lymphoma. The sample consisted of peripheral blood mononuclear cells (PBMCs), taken before the fourth cycle of nivolumab. The CDR3 loop is CASSPKAAQETQYF. DNA for the CDR3: TGTGCCAGCTCACCAAAGGCAGCCCAAGAGACCCAGTACTTC. Complete variable domain (other parts from reference TRBV18 and TRBJ2-5): NAGVMQNPRHLVRRRGQEARLRCSPMKGHSHVYWYRQLPEEGLKFMVYLQKENIIDESGMPKERFSAEFPKEGPSILRIQQVVRGDSAAYFCASSPKAAQETQYFGPGTRLLVL.